Many counts were recorded for the clone carrying this T cell receptor (beta chain). This sample was included in a study of T cells in Graves' hyperthyroidism and ophthalmopathy. Template material for amplifying TCR beta CDR3 regions consisted of RNA transcripts. The HTBI primer set drove a first-round RT-PCR of the TCR CDR3. TCRdb processed the multiplex PCR reads anew with MiXCR; each CDR3 protein has one entry. The sample has under 300,000 distinct CDR3 sequences, 25% seen once. In germline, CDR1 is SGHTA, CDR2 FQGTGA. V lost 2 bases, J lost 0 bases, and 7 bases lay in between. The CDR3 spans 14 residues.

The sequencing input was blood. The chain carries TRBV7-3 and TRBJ1-1; tentatively, D is TRBD1 (6 bases). The receptor was derived from a man between 40 and 49 years old with Graves' hyperthyroidism that later progressed to Graves' ophthalmopathy. CDR3: CASSLSGVNTEAFF. For the CDR3, the DNA is TGTGCCAGCAGCTTATCAGGGGTGAACACTGAAGCTTTCTTT. The full variable domain, with the rest looked up from reference TRBV7-3 and TRBJ1-1, is GAGVSQTPSNKVTEKGKYVELRCDPISGHTALYWYRQSLGQGPEFLIYFQGTGAADDSGLPNDRFFAVRPEGSVSTLKIQRTERGDSAVYLCASSLSGVNTEAFFGQGTRLTVV.